The rows below give T cell receptor beta chains drawn from one sample of a study of cytomegalovirus exposure and HLA in healthy donors. Sequencing was performed with immunoSEQ multiplex PCR; in TCRdb, only in-frame clones are kept and a portion is missing. The sample has about 200,000 clones, roughly 12% seen once; the top ten hold 7.8%. Source material: PBMCs. These receptors all come from a man aged 50-59 years in good health and CMV-seropositive. CDR3s include the opening cysteine and the closing phenylalanine or tryptophan. The order of the fields is J gene, D gene, V gene, clone size, CDR3 protein, CDR3 DNA. D genes are given only for firm matches. Expanded clones get a size class; other rows say once, few or many, or leave the size out.

j_gene: TRBJ1-2
d_gene: NA
v_gene: TRBV6-6
abundance: NA
CDR3aa: CASSLDRNYGYTF
CDR3nt: TGTGCCAGCAGTCTTGACAGAAACTATGGCTACACCTTC

j_gene: TRBJ1-1
d_gene: TRBD1
v_gene: TRBV10-2
abundance: NA
CDR3aa: CASLGGTGVSTEAFF
CDR3nt: TGCGCCAGCTTGGGGGGGACAGGGGTTAGTACTGAAGCTTTCTTT

j_gene: TRBJ1-2
d_gene: TRBD1
v_gene: TRBV7-9
abundance: NA
CDR3aa: CASSLAGQGKRDGYTF
CDR3nt: TGTGCCAGCAGCTTAGCCGGACAGGGGAAGCGGGATGGCTACACCTTC

j_gene: TRBJ1-1
d_gene: NA
v_gene: TRBV11-3
abundance: NA
CDR3aa: CASSLGGGRTEAFF
CDR3nt: TGTGCCAGCAGCTTAGGGGGGGGCCGCACTGAAGCTTTCTTT

j_gene: TRBJ1-1
d_gene: NA
v_gene: TRBV6-6
abundance: NA
CDR3aa: CASISGLAEAFF
CDR3nt: TGTGCCAGCATCTCAGGACTGGCTGAGGCTTTCTTT

j_gene: TRBJ2-2
d_gene: TRBD2
v_gene: TRBV27
abundance: NA
CDR3aa: CASSFQTLAGVNTGELFF
CDR3nt: TGTGCCAGCAGTTTCCAAACCTTAGCGGGGGTAAACACCGGGGAGCTGTTTTTT

j_gene: TRBJ2-1
d_gene: TRBD2
v_gene: TRBV4-3
abundance: NA
CDR3aa: CASSESGAEQFF
CDR3nt: TGCGCCAGCAGTGAGAGCGGGGCTGAGCAGTTCTTC

j_gene: TRBJ2-1
d_gene: NA
v_gene: TRBV7-6
abundance: few
CDR3aa: CASSSVGGYNEQFF
CDR3nt: TGTGCCAGCAGCTCAGTAGGGGGCTACAATGAGCAGTTCTTC

j_gene: TRBJ2-1
d_gene: NA
v_gene: TRBV29-1
abundance: NA
CDR3aa: CSVEGRSNEQFF
CDR3nt: TGCAGCGTTGAGGGTAGGAGCAATGAGCAGTTCTTC

j_gene: TRBJ1-3
d_gene: NA
v_gene: TRBV7-6
abundance: few
CDR3aa: CASRAGAGNTIYF
CDR3nt: TGTGCCAGCAGAGCGGGGGCTGGAAACACCATATATTTT

j_gene: TRBJ2-7
d_gene: NA
v_gene: TRBV2
abundance: NA
CDR3aa: CASSEALPQGSSYEQYF
CDR3nt: TGTGCCAGCAGTGAAGCGCTTCCCCAGGGGTCATCCTACGAGCAGTACTTC